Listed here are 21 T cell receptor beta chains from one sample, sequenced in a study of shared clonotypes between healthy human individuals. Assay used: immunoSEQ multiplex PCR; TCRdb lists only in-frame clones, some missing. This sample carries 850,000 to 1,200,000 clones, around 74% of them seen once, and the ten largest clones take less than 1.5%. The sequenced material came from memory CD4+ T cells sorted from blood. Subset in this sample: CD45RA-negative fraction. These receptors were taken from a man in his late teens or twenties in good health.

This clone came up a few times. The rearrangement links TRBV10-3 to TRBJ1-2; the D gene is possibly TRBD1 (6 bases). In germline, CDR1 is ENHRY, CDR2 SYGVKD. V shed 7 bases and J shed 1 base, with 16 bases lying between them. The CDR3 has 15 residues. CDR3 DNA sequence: TGTGCCATCACACCCCGGGACACCGATAACTATGGCTACACCTTC. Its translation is CAITPRDTDNYGYTF.

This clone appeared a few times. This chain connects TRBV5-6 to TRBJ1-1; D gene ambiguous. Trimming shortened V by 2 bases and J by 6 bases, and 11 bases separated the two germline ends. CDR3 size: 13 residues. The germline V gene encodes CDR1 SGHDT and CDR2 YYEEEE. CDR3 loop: CASSFSVLAEAFF. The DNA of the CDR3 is TGTGCCAGCAGCTTCTCCGTTCTCGCTGAAGCTTTCTTT.

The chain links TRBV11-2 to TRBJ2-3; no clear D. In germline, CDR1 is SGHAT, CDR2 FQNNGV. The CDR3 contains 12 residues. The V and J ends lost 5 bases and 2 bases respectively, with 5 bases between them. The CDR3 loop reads CASSPDTDTQYF. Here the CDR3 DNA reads TGTGCCAGCAGCCCGGACACAGATACGCAGTATTTT. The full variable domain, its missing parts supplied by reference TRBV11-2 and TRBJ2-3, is EAGVAQSPRYKIIEKRQSVAFWCNPISGHATLYWYQQILGQGPKLLIQFQNNGVVDDSQLPKDRFSAERLKGVDSTLKIQPAKLEDSAVYLCASSPDTDTQYFGPGTRLTVL.

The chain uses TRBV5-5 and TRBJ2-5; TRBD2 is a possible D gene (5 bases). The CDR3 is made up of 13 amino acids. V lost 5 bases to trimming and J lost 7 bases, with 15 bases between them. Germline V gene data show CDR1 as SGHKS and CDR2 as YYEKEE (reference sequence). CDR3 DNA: TGTGCCAGCAGTGTAATGGGAGAGGGGACCCAGTACTTC. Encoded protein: CASSVMGEGTQYF.

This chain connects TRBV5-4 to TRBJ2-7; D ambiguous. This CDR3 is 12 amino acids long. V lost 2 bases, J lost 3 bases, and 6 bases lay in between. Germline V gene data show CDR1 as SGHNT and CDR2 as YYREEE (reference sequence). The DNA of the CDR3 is TGTGCCAGCAGCTTCCCGGGCTACGAGCAGTACTTC. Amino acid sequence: CASSFPGYEQYF.

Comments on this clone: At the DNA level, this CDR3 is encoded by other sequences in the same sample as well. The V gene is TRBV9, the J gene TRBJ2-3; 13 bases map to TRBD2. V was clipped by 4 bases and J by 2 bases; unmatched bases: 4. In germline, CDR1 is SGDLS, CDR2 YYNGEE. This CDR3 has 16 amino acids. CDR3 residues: CASSSGLAGVTDTQYF. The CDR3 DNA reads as TGTGCCAGCAGCAGCGGACTAGCGGGAGTCACAGATACGCAGTATTTT.

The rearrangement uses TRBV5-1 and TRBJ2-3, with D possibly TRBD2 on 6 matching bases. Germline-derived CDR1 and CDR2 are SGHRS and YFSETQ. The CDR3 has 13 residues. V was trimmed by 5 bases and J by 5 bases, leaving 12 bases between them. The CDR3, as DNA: TGCGCCAGCAGAGTAACGGGGGAAGATACGCAGTATTTT. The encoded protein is CASRVTGEDTQYF.

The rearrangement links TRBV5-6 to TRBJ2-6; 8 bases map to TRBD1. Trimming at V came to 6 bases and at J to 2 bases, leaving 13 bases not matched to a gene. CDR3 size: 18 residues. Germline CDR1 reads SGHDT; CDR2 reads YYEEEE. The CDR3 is CASNHRDRFSAGANVLTF. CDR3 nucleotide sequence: TGTGCCAGCAACCACCGGGACAGGTTTTCCGCTGGGGCCAACGTCCTGACTTTC.

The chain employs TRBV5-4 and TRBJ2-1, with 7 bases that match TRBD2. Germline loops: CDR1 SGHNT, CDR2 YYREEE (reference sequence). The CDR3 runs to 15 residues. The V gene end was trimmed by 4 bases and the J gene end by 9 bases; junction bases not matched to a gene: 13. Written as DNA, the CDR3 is TGTGCCAGCAGCCCCGCGGGGAGGGAATTCGGTGAGCAGTTCTTC. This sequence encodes CASSPAGREFGEQFF.

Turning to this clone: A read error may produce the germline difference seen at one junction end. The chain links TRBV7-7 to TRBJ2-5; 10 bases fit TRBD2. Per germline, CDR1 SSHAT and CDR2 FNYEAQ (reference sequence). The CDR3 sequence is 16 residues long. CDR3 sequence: CASSPEIAGGQETQYF. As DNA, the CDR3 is TGTGCTAGCAGCCCCGAGATAGCGGGAGGCCAAGAGACCCAGTACTTC.

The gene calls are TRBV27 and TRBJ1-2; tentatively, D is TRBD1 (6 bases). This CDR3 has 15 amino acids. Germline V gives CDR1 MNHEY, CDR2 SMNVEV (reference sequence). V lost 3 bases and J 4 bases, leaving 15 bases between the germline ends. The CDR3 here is CASSFYGSGAYGYTF. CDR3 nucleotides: TGTGCCAGCAGTTTTTATGGGTCAGGGGCCTATGGCTACACCTTC.

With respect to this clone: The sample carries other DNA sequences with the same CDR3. The CDR3 region is CASSKDRGSTDTQYF. The CDR3 bases are TGTGCCAGCAGTAAGGACAGGGGGTCCACAGATACGCAGTATTTT. The chain has TRBV7-2 and TRBJ2-3; 10 nucleotides match TRBD1. V dropped 6 bases and J dropped 2; count of bases not matched to a gene: 5. The CDR3 runs to 15 residues. Germline CDR1 is SGHTA and CDR2 is FQGNSA.

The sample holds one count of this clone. In nucleotides, the CDR3 is TGTGCCTGGAGTGTATCCCTCTATCAGGGGGCAACGCAGTATTTT. This codes for CAWSVSLYQGATQYF. The chain uses TRBV30 and TRBJ2-3; 8 bases are shared with TRBD1. CDR1 is GTSNPN, CDR2 SVGIG, per germline (reference sequence). The CDR3 loop spans 15 amino acids. V gave up 0 bases and J gave up 9 bases; unmatched junction bases: 11.

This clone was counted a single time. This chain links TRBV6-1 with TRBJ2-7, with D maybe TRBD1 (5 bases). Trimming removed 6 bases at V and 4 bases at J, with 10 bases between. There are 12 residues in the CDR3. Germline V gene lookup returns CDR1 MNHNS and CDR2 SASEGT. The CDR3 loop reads CASREQVYEQYF. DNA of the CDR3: TGTGCCAGCAGGGAACAGGTTTACGAGCAGTACTTC.

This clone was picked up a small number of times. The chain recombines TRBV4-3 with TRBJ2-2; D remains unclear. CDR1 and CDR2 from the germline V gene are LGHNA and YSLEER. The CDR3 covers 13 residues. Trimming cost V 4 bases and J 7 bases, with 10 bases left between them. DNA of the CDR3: TGCGCCAGCAGCCCCAGACTCGGCGGGGAGCTGTTTTTT. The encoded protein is CASSPRLGGELFF.

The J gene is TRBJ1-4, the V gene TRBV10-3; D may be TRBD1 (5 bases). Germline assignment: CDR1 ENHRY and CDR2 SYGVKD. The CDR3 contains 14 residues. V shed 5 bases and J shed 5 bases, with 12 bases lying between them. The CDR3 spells CAISKSRGNEKLFF. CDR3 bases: TGTGCCATCAGTAAAAGTCGGGGGAATGAAAAACTGTTTTTT.

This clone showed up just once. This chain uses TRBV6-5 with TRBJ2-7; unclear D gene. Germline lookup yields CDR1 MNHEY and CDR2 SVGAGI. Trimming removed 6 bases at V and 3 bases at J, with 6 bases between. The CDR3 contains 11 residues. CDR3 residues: CASSLDYEQYF. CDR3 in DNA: TGTGCCAGCAGCCTAGACTACGAGCAGTACTTC.

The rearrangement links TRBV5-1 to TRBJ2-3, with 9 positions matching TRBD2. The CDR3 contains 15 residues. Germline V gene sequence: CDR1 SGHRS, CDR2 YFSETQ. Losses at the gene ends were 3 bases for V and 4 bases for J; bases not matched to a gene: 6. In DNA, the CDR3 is TGCGCCAGCAGCTACCAGCGGGGGGTGTCAGATACGCAGTATTTT. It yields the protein CASSYQRGVSDTQYF.

CDR3: CASSYRTGANTGELFF. The CDR3 nucleotides read TGCGCCAGCAGCTACAGGACAGGGGCCAACACCGGGGAGCTGTTTTTT. The chain couples TRBV5-1 to TRBJ2-2; 9 bases are a match to TRBD1. The CDR3 covers 16 residues. V dropped 3 bases and J dropped 2; count of bases not matched to a gene: 5. In germline, CDR1 is SGHRS, CDR2 YFSETQ.

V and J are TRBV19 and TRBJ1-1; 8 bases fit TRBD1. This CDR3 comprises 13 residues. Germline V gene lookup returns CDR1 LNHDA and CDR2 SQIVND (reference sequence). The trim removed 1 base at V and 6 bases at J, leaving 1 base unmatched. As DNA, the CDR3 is TGTGCCAGTAGTATAGTGACAGGGGCTGAAGCTTTCTTT. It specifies CASSIVTGAEAFF.

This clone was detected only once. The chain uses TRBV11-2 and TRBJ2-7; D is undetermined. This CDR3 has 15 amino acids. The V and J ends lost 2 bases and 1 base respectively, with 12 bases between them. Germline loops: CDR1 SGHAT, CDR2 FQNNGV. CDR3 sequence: CASSLRWDRSYEQYF. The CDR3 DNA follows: TGTGCCAGCAGCTTACGGTGGGATAGATCCTACGAGCAGTACTTC.